This T cell receptor beta chain was found in a study of OX40 agonist ivuxolimab in advanced cancers. Study summary: Each patient was given ivuxolimab into a vein every 2 weeks, at 0.01 to 10 mg/kg. Study-wide results and limits: Compared with CD4+, CD8+ T cells on average had more expanded clones. Clonal expansion by week 6 occurred in CD4+ and CD8+ blood T cells (at 0.1 to 3.0 mg/kg).

In regard to this clone: Its antigen remains unidentified.

This CDR3 has 15 residues. V lost 3 bases and J 4 bases, leaving 12 bases between the germline ends. The germline V gene encodes CDR1 LNHDA and CDR2 SQIVND (reference sequence). TCRdb's copy holds only in-frame clones and misses some; the assay was immunoSEQ multiplex PCR. The table lists under 75,000 clones, approximately 90% of them singletons. This specimen consisted of CD4+ or CD8+ T cells sorted from blood, obtained in a trial of the OX40 agonist ivuxolimab. The genes are TRBV19 and TRBJ2-2; D remains unclear. This sequence originates from an adult with an advanced solid tumor such as melanoma, head and neck, liver or kidney cancer. The chain's CDR3 is CASSIRSDGTGELFF. Written as DNA, the CDR3 is TGTGCCAGTAGTATTCGGAGCGACGGCACCGGGGAGCTGTTTTTT.